The 26 T cell receptor beta chains below were found in one sample sequenced in a study of regulatory T cells in long-lasting Graves disease (dated by TCRdb to about 2021). The time point label, read with the paper, signifies: persistent/refractory GD, antithyroid drugs over 5 years with positive TRAb. RNA was extracted from PBMCs in TRIzol for both TCR sequencing and RNA sequencing. The library was generated by multiplex PCR. The instrument was an Illumina HiSeq 4000. To build TCR beta libraries, CDR3 regions were amplified by Arm-PCR using iRepertoire HTBI primers. The public reads were reprocessed in TCRdb via fastp at Q25 and MiXCR, keeping in-frame beta chains. CDR3 protein duplicates are merged, each entry listing the most common genes and DNA. For this sample there are about 450,000 distinct CDR3 sequences; roughly a quarter appear just once. Of the sample, about a quarter falls within the top ten clones.

Sequencing used peripheral blood mononuclear cells (PBMCs), obtained when the disease was refractory, from a patient treated with antithyroid drugs. The receptors were gathered from a female donor with Graves disease.

Worth noting for this clonotype: Compared with germline, one end of the junction differs, possibly owing to a read error. CDR3 sequence: CASSLWGPGANGLTF. In DNA, the CDR3 is TGTGCCAGCAGCTTGTGGGGGCCTGGGGCCAACGGCCTGACTTTC. The chain is built from TRBV5-8 and TRBJ2-6; D possibly corresponds to TRBD1 (6 bases). This CDR3 has 15 amino acids. Germline CDR1 reads SGHTS; CDR2 reads YDEGEE.

The V gene is TRBV24-1, the J gene TRBJ2-1; D is unresolved. CDR1 and CDR2 (germline): KGHDR, SFDVKD. Between the trimmed V and J ends, which lost 3 bases and 0 bases, there was a span of 14 bases. The CDR3 has 17 residues. The CDR3 region has the DNA TGTGCCACCAGTGATAGGACGCCTGTTGGCTCCTACAATGAGCAGTTCTTC. Translated, it gives CATSDRTPVGSYNEQFF.

The chain carries TRBV27 and TRBJ2-7, with 9 bases fitting TRBD2. J was trimmed by 10 bases and V by 3 bases; bases with no gene match: 7. The CDR3 loop spans 13 amino acids. CDR1 and CDR2 (germline): MNHEY, SMNVEV (reference sequence). The CDR3 region has the DNA TGTGCCAGCAGTTTTGAGACTAGCGGCCGACAGTACTTC. This translates into CASSFETSGRQYF.

The J gene is TRBJ2-7, the V gene TRBV5-8; 8 bases are a match to TRBD1. Germline V CDR1 and CDR2: SGHTS, YDEGEE. The CDR3 spans 15 residues. V lost 5 bases, J lost 0 bases, and 7 bases stayed unmatched. Here the CDR3 DNA reads TGTGCCAGCAGACTCCGGGACAGGCTCTCCTACGAGCAGTACTTC. This codes for CASRLRDRLSYEQYF.

V gene TRBV6-1 combines with J gene TRBJ1-2, with D uncertain. Trimming removed 5 bases from V and 1 base from J, with 11 bases in between. The CDR3 is 14 residues long. Looked up from germline, CDR1 is MNHNS and CDR2 is SASEGT. The CDR3 reads CASSPNVLNYGYTF. The CDR3 nucleotides are TGTGCCAGCAGTCCGAACGTACTTAACTATGGCTACACCTTC.

This clonotype was recorded a few times. The chain employs TRBV29-1 and TRBJ2-7; TRBD1 might be the D (6 bases). Germline V CDR1 and CDR2: SQVTM, ANQGSEA. There are 11 residues in the CDR3. V was trimmed by 6 bases and J by 11 bases, leaving 17 bases between them. CDR3 coding DNA: TGCAGCGTGACAGGACCCTTTGGGAAGTACTTC. Encoded protein: CSVTGPFGKYF.

This clonotype was detected a few times. This sequence joins TRBV20-1 and TRBJ2-7; D is perhaps TRBD2 (6 bases). The CDR3 has 15 residues. Germline CDR1 DFQATT, CDR2 SNEGSKA (reference sequence). V was pared by 0 bases and J by 0 bases, with 12 bases between. For the CDR3, the DNA is TGCAGTGCTAGAGATCAGAGGACTAACTCCTACGAGCAGTACTTC. It is translated as CSARDQRTNSYEQYF.

The J gene is TRBJ2-3, the V gene TRBV20-1, with TRBD2 as a possible D gene (5 bases). Germline V lookup: CDR1 DFQATT, CDR2 SNEGSKA (reference sequence). Trimming removed 6 bases from V and 5 bases from J, with 9 bases in between. The CDR3 has 11 amino acids. As DNA, the CDR3 is TGCAGTGCAGGGAGTGGAGATACGCAGTATTTT. Translating it yields CSAGSGDTQYF.

This clonotype was recorded many times. The V and J genes are TRBV20-1 and TRBJ1-5; 11 nucleotides line up with TRBD1. The CDR3 sequence is 14 residues long. Germline V gene lookup returns CDR1 DFQATT and CDR2 SNEGSKA (reference sequence). The CDR3 DNA sequence: TGCAGGCCGGGACAGGGGGTCCTCAATCAGCCCCAGCATTTT. This sequence encodes CRPGQGVLNQPQHF.

V usage is TRBV6-5 and J usage is TRBJ2-2, with D uncertain. This CDR3 is 12 amino acids long. Germline V gene data show CDR1 as MNHEY and CDR2 as SVGAGI. Trimming took 4 bases from V and 7 from J, leaving 7 bases between them. CDR3: CASSWSGGELFF. The CDR3 DNA is TGTGCCAGCAGTTGGTCGGGCGGGGAGCTGTTTTTT.

This clonotype is a singleton in its sample. This chain connects TRBV7-3 to TRBJ2-2, with D uncertain. Germline CDR1 is SGHTA and CDR2 is FQGTGA. Trimming took off 3 bases at V and 1 base at J, with 6 bases between the two ends. This CDR3 spans 14 amino acids. CDR3 DNA sequence: TGTGCCAGCAGCTTGACCGTGAACACCGGGGAGCTGTTTTTT. This encodes CASSLTVNTGELFF.

This clonotype was counted only a few times. The V and J genes are TRBV28 and TRBJ1-1; tentatively, D is TRBD1 (5 bases). The V gene lost 6 bases and the J gene lost 3 bases, with 20 bases spanning the gap. CDR1 is MDHEN, CDR2 SYDVKM, per germline. The CDR3 contains 16 residues. The CDR3 nucleotides are TGTGCCAGCAGCCGACAATACACAGGCCGAGACACTGAAGCTTTCTTT. Encoded protein: CASSRQYTGRDTEAFF.

In this sample, this clonotype turned up once. The chain's CDR3 is CASFLAGTANYGYTF. In DNA, the CDR3 is TGTGCCAGCTTCCTTGCCGGGACAGCGAACTATGGCTACACCTTC. This chain joins TRBV6-1 and TRBJ1-2; 7 nucleotides line up with TRBD1. The trim removed 8 bases at V and 2 bases at J, leaving 11 bases unmatched. The CDR3 sequence is 15 residues long. Looked up from germline, CDR1 is MNHNS and CDR2 is SASEGT.

The rearrangement links TRBV18 to TRBJ2-7; D tentatively fits TRBD1 or TRBD2 (5 bases each). Per the germline V gene, CDR1 is KGHSH and CDR2 is LQKENI. The CDR3 consists of 15 residues. The V end lost 4 bases, the J end lost 2 bases, and 15 bases lay between the germline ends. The CDR3 DNA follows: TGTGCCAGCTCACTGAACGCCGGGACGGCCTACGAGCAGTACTTC. Its protein is CASSLNAGTAYEQYF.

The chain couples TRBV12-3 or TRBV12-4 to TRBJ2-7; D gene ambiguous. There are 14 residues in the CDR3. Trimming removed 8 bases from V and 5 bases from J, with 19 bases in between. The CDR3 spells CASSLSKAPDEQYF. The CDR3 bases are TGTGCCAGCTCACTCTCCAAGGCCCCCGACGAGCAGTACTTC.

This clonotype was detected ten times or more. The rearrangement uses TRBV6-5 and TRBJ1-5; D is unclear. This CDR3 is 16 amino acids long. The germline gives CDR1 MNHEY, CDR2 SVGAGI. Trimming took 2 bases from V and 5 from J, leaving 16 bases between them. CDR3 residues: CASSYGLGFSDQPQHF. For the CDR3, the DNA is TGTGCCAGCAGTTACGGCTTGGGGTTTAGTGATCAGCCCCAGCATTTT.

The chain is built from TRBV20-1 and TRBJ1-1, with 7 bases matching TRBD1. This CDR3 region has 15 residues. V shed 3 bases, J shed 0 bases, and the junction held 7 bases outside the gene matches. From germline, CDR1 is DFQATT and CDR2 SNEGSKA (reference sequence). CDR3 DNA: TGCAGTGCTAGGAAGGAGGGACAGCTGAACACTGAAGCTTTCTTT. It yields the protein CSARKEGQLNTEAFF.

This clonotype was picked up many times. The rearrangement links TRBV7-8 to TRBJ1-2; D uncertain. V gave up 0 bases and J gave up 3 bases, with 5 bases separating them. This CDR3 is built from 13 residues. Germline lookup yields CDR1 SGHVS and CDR2 FQNEAQ. The CDR3 is CASSLASDYGYTF. The CDR3 bases are TGTGCCAGCAGCTTAGCCTCAGACTATGGCTACACCTTC. The full variable domain, its missing parts supplied by reference TRBV7-8 and TRBJ1-2, is GAGVSQSPRYKVAKRGQDVALRCDPISGHVSLFWYQQALGQGPEFLTYFQNEAQLDKSGLPSDRFFAERPEGSVSTLKIQRTQQEDSAVYLCASSLASDYGYTFGSGTRLTVV.

This clonotype was picked up many times. The chain has TRBV28 and TRBJ1-5; perhaps TRBD1 as D (5 bases). This CDR3 is built from 14 residues. Germline loops: CDR1 MDHEN, CDR2 SYDVKM. V shed 5 bases and J shed 3 bases, with 11 bases lying between them. CDR3 coding DNA: TGTGCCAGCAGTCCCCAGGGATTCAATCAGCCCCAGCATTTT. As protein: CASSPQGFNQPQHF. The entire variable domain, with the rest obtained from reference TRBV28 and TRBJ1-5, is as follows: DVKVTQSSRYLVKRTGEKVFLECVQDMDHENMFWYRQDPGLGLRLIYFSYDVKMKEKGDIPEGYSVSREKKERFSLILESASTNQTSMYLCASSPQGFNQPQHFGDGTRLSIL.

This clonotype occurred a few times. The rearrangement links TRBV13 to TRBJ2-2, with D possibly called TRBD1 or TRBD2 (5 bases each). CDR1 is PRHDT, CDR2 FYEKMQ, per germline (reference sequence). V lost 3 bases to trimming and J lost 6 bases, with 11 bases between them. The CDR3 is 14 residues long. CDR3 sequence reads: CASSLAGTPGELFF. CDR3 sequence (DNA): TGTGCCAGCAGCTTGGCAGGGACCCCCGGGGAGCTGTTTTTT.

The chain recombines TRBV7-9 with TRBJ2-7; a possible D gene is TRBD1 (6 bases). This CDR3 comprises 13 residues. Trimming cost V 4 bases and J 8 bases, with 15 bases left between them. Germline V gene lookup returns CDR1 SEHNR and CDR2 FQNEAQ (reference sequence). CDR3 coding DNA: TGTGCCAGCAGCTCCCGACAGGCGACTCAGCAGTACTTC. Translated, it gives CASSSRQATQQYF.

This clonotype has only a few counts. This rearrangement joins TRBV20-1 to TRBJ1-1, with D possibly TRBD1 on 5 matching bases. V was trimmed by 5 bases and J by 0 bases, leaving 19 bases between them. The germline V gene encodes CDR1 DFQATT and CDR2 SNEGSKA (reference sequence). The CDR3 consists of 16 residues. This CDR3 is CSAGWDGSILNTEAFF. CDR3 nucleotides: TGCAGTGCTGGCTGGGACGGATCAATTTTGAACACTGAAGCTTTCTTT.

The chain uses TRBV27 and TRBJ2-1; no firm D call. The CDR3 sequence is 12 residues long. V was pared by 5 bases and J by 9 bases, with 11 bases between. The germline CDR1 and CDR2 sequences are MNHEY and SMNVEV (reference sequence). The CDR3 DNA reads TGTGCCAGCAGTGCCCCTAGGGCTGAGCAGTTCTTC. Amino acids: CASSAPRAEQFF.

The table lists this clonotype with many counts. The gene calls are TRBV27 and TRBJ2-5; TRBD2 might be the D (7 bases). The CDR3 has 15 amino acids. Germline V CDR1 and CDR2: MNHEY, SMNVEV (reference sequence). V lost 5 bases to trimming and J lost 1 base, with 14 bases between them. The DNA of the CDR3 is TGTGCCAGCAGTCTCGGGGGGCTGCTCCAAGAGACCCAGTACTTC. It yields the protein CASSLGGLLQETQYF.

V and J are TRBV29-1 and TRBJ2-7; D unclear. Trimming stripped 3 bases from V and 4 bases from J, with 13 bases between. This CDR3 has 13 residues. Germline-derived CDR1 and CDR2 are SQVTM and ANQGSEA. The CDR3 sequence: CSVDAASGYEQYF. In DNA form, the CDR3 reads TGCAGCGTTGATGCGGCTAGTGGGTACGAGCAGTACTTC.

V is TRBV7-3 and J is TRBJ2-2, with D possibly TRBD1 on 6 matching bases. V lost 4 bases and J 7 bases, leaving 22 bases between the germline ends. The CDR3 is made up of 17 amino acids. CDR1 is SGHTA and CDR2 is FQGTGA in the germline V gene. CDR3: CASSSRPGHLNGGELFF. As DNA, the CDR3 is TGTGCCAGCAGCTCGCGACCGGGACACCTGAACGGCGGGGAGCTGTTTTTT.